This TCR beta chain comes out of a study of cytomegalovirus exposure and HLA in healthy donors. The CDR3 contains 16 residues. Trimming took 5 bases from V and 6 from J, leaving 19 bases between them. CDR1 LNHDA and CDR2 SQIVND come from the germline V gene (reference sequence). Both 60 Vbeta primers and 13 Jbeta primers went into the PCR. This table comes from immunoSEQ multiplex PCR, and its TCRdb copy is limited to in-frame clones, with some not included. Among 150,000 or so clones listed, about 74% were seen once. The sequenced material came from PBMCs. This TCR was recovered from a man between 18 and 29 years old in good health and CMV-seropositive. The chain employs TRBV19 and TRBJ1-4, with a tentative D call TRBD1 (5 bases). The CDR3 coding sequence is TGTGCCAGTAGTGATGCTGCGGGAGGGGCTTATGAAAAACTGTTTTTT. Its translation: CASSDAAGGAYEKLFF.